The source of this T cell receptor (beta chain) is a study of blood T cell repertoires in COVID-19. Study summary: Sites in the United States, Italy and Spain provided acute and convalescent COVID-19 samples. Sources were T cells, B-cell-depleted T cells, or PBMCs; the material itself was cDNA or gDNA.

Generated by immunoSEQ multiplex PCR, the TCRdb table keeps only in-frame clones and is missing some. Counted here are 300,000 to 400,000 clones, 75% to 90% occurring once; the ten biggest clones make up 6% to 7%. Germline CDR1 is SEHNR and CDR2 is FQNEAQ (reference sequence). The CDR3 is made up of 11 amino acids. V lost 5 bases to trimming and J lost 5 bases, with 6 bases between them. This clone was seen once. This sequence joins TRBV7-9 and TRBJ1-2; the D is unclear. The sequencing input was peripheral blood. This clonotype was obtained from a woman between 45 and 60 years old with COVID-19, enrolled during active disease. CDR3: CASSRGYGYTF. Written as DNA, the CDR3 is TGTGCCAGCAGCCGAGGATATGGCTACACCTTC.